The 29 T cell receptor beta chains below all came from one sample that was sequenced in a study of blood T cell repertoires in COVID-19. Profiled with immunoSEQ multiplex PCR; TCRdb holds only in-frame clones, not every one. There are about 370,000 clones in the sample; 80% to 90% occur only once, and less than 1.2% lies in the top ten. The material sequenced was PBMCs or T cells enriched from blood (not recorded which). These receptors came from a man aged 18 to 30 who had recovered from COVID-19.

The chain is built from TRBV7-9 and TRBJ1-5, with TRBD1 as a possible D gene (5 bases). V gave up 3 bases and J gave up 1 base, with 7 bases separating them. Per germline, CDR1 SEHNR and CDR2 FQNEAQ (reference sequence). The CDR3 is made up of 14 amino acids. The CDR3 sequence: CASSFDSSNQPQHF. CDR3 bases: TGTGCCAGCAGCTTTGACAGCAGCAATCAGCCCCAGCATTTT.

This clone was recorded once. CDR3 in DNA: TGTGCCAGCACACAGAGCGGGAGGGGGTACAATGAGCAGTTCTTC. It is translated as CASTQSGRGYNEQFF. The V gene is TRBV7-9, the J gene TRBJ2-1; TRBD2 agrees at 10 bases. Germline-derived CDR1 and CDR2 are SEHNR and FQNEAQ (reference sequence). After removal of 7 bases from V and 4 bases from J, the junction contained 7 bases not matched to a gene. The CDR3 spans 15 residues.

The chain recombines TRBV6-6 with TRBJ2-3, with 7 positions matching TRBD2. The CDR3 loop spans 14 amino acids. Germline loops: CDR1 MNHNY, CDR2 SVGAGI (reference sequence). The V and J ends lost 3 bases and 4 bases, in that order; junction bases with no gene match: 4. The CDR3 protein is CASSYFGRSDTQYF. The CDR3 nucleotides are TGTGCCAGCAGTTATTTCGGGAGGTCAGATACGCAGTATTTT.

V is TRBV7-9 and J is TRBJ2-1; tentatively, D is TRBD2 (6 bases). The CDR3 consists of 15 residues. Trimming took off 7 bases at V and 4 bases at J, with 17 bases between the two ends. Germline V gene lookup returns CDR1 SEHNR and CDR2 FQNEAQ (reference sequence). The CDR3 sequence is CASTKDGSGYNEQFF. The CDR3 coding sequence is TGTGCCAGCACCAAGGACGGGAGTGGTTACAATGAGCAGTTCTTC.

This clone was seen only once. One end of the junction varies from germline; a read error may be responsible. The rearrangement uses TRBV7-2 and TRBJ2-7, with 9 bases fitting TRBD1. The CDR3 totals 15 residues. Germline assignment: CDR1 SGHTA and CDR2 FQGNSA. The DNA for the CDR3 is TGTGCCAGCAGCCAGTCCCTCGGACAGGGGAACGTGGATAACTTC. It specifies CASSQSLGQGNVDNF.

This clone has a single count. The rearrangement joins TRBV15 to TRBJ2-7; a weak D match, TRBD2 (6 bases). V dropped 0 bases and J dropped 7 bases, with 16 bases sitting between them. CDR1 is LNHNV, CDR2 YYDKDF, per germline (reference sequence). The CDR3 is 15 residues long. CDR3 nucleotide sequence: TGTGCCACCAGCAGAGAAGGCGGTGCGGGGAAGGAGCAGTACTTC. It specifies CATSREGGAGKEQYF.

The chain recombines TRBV27 with TRBJ2-7; perhaps TRBD1 as D (6 bases). The CDR3 totals 13 residues. CDR1 is MNHEY and CDR2 is SMNVEV in the germline V gene (reference sequence). V was trimmed by 3 bases and J by 3 bases, leaving 9 bases between them. This chain's CDR3 is CASSFPDSYEQYF. DNA for the CDR3: TGTGCCAGCAGTTTTCCGGACAGCTACGAGCAGTACTTC.

The chain couples TRBV28 to TRBJ2-1; the D gene is possibly TRBD2 (6 bases). In germline, CDR1 is MDHEN, CDR2 SYDVKM. This CDR3 region has 14 residues. V was pared by 2 bases and J by 1 base, with 6 bases between. Written as DNA, the CDR3 is TGTGCCAGCAGTTTAGGGGGGTCCTACAATGAGCAGTTCTTC. This sequence encodes CASSLGGSYNEQFF.

This chain joins TRBV6-1 and TRBJ1-5; D possibly corresponds to TRBD1 (6 bases). The CDR3 is 15 residues long. Trimming took 2 bases from V and 11 from J, leaving 19 bases between them. Germline loops: CDR1 MNHNS, CDR2 SASEGT. In DNA form, the CDR3 reads TGTGCCAGCAGTGAATTCCGGGACACAACATCGGCCCAGCATTTT. Amino acids: CASSEFRDTTSAQHF.

The chain joins TRBV28 to TRBJ2-7, with D perhaps TRBD1 (5 bases). V was shortened by 3 bases and J by 2 bases, with 11 bases between the two germline ends. The CDR3 is 14 amino acids. Germline CDR1 reads MDHEN; CDR2 reads SYDVKM. The CDR3: CASSFSDRTYEQYF. CDR3 DNA sequence: TGTGCCAGCAGTTTTAGTGACAGAACCTACGAGCAGTACTTC. Supplemented by reference TRBV28 and TRBJ2-7, the full variable domain reads DVKVTQSSRYLVKRTGEKVFLECVQDMDHENMFWYRQDPGLGLRLIYFSYDVKMKEKGDIPEGYSVSREKKERFSLILESASTNQTSMYLCASSFSDRTYEQYFGPGTRLTVT.

The chain couples TRBV7-6 to TRBJ2-5, with TRBD2 identical over 12 bases. The CDR3 runs 15 residues. Germline V lookup: CDR1 SGHVS, CDR2 FNYEAQ. With V trimmed by 2 bases and J by 5 bases, 3 bases remained unmatched. CDR3 sequence: CASSLPSGGAETQYF. The CDR3 coding sequence is TGTGCCAGCAGCTTACCTAGCGGGGGGGCTGAGACCCAGTACTTC.

V usage is TRBV27 and J usage is TRBJ2-7, with 11 bases matching TRBD1. Losses at the gene ends were 3 bases for V and 5 bases for J; bases not matched to a gene: 6. The CDR3 has 15 amino acids. Germline V CDR1 and CDR2: MNHEY, SMNVEV (reference sequence). DNA for the CDR3: TGTGCCAGCAGTTTTGGACAGGGGGCCGTCGACGAGCAGTACTTC. It yields the protein CASSFGQGAVDEQYF.

The chain combines TRBV9 with TRBJ1-2; D is perhaps TRBD1 (5 bases). The germline V gene encodes CDR1 SGDLS and CDR2 YYNGEE. The CDR3 extends over 12 amino acids. Deletions cut 4 bases from V and 5 bases from J, with 9 bases between. The CDR3 DNA follows: TGTGCCAGCAGCAAACAGGAATATGGCTACACCTTC. The encoded protein is CASSKQEYGYTF.

This clone is a singleton in its sample. The V and J genes are TRBV5-1 and TRBJ1-2; 10 bases line up with TRBD1. Losses at the gene ends were 1 base for V and 4 bases for J; bases not matched to a gene: 4. The germline V gene has CDR1 SGHRS and CDR2 YFSETQ. The CDR3 has 15 amino acids. As DNA, the CDR3 is TGCGCCAGCAGCTTGCTGACAGGGGGCAGCTATGGCTACACCTTC. It yields the protein CASSLLTGGSYGYTF.

CDR3: CASSYSRDRGKENQPQHF. The CDR3 coding sequence is TGTGCCAGCAGTTATTCGCGGGACAGGGGGAAAGAGAATCAGCCCCAGCATTTT. This chain connects TRBV6-9 to TRBJ1-5; 11 bases align to TRBD1. Germline V CDR1 and CDR2: MNHGY, SVAAGI. This CDR3 has 18 residues. The junction had 8 bases not matched to a gene; V was cut back by 0 bases and J by 4 bases.

The gene calls are TRBV5-1 and TRBJ2-7; the D is unclear. Germline lookup yields CDR1 SGHRS and CDR2 YFSETQ. This CDR3 comprises 11 residues. V lost 4 bases and J 3 bases, leaving 5 bases between the germline ends. The CDR3 is CASSINYEQYF. CDR3 nucleotides: TGCGCCAGCAGCATTAACTACGAGCAGTACTTC. The variable domain in full, completed from reference TRBV5-1 and TRBJ2-7, reads KAGVTQTPRYLIKTRGQQVTLSCSPISGHRSVSWYQQTPGQGLQFLFEYFSETQRNKGNFPGRFSGRQFSNSRSEMNVSTLELGDSALYLCASSINYEQYFGPGTRLTVT.

The V call is TRBV19, the J call TRBJ2-5; TRBD2 aligns across 14 bases. V lost 11 bases, J lost 4 bases, and 6 bases stayed unmatched. The CDR3 loop spans 14 amino acids. CDR1 LNHDA and CDR2 SQIVND come from the germline V gene (reference sequence). Written as DNA, the CDR3 is TGTGCCCGCCGACTAGCGGGGGGGGGAGAGACCCAGTACTTC. Protein sequence: CARRLAGGGETQYF.

The chain joins TRBV7-9 to TRBJ2-2, with 12 bases identical to TRBD1. Germline V CDR1 and CDR2: SEHNR, FQNEAQ (reference sequence). This CDR3 is built from 15 residues. V was clipped by 5 bases and J by 7 bases; unmatched bases: 5. Written as DNA, the CDR3 is TGTGCCAGCAGCGGGGACAGGGGGCCGGTCGGGGAGCTGTTTTTT. Residues: CASSGDRGPVGELFF.

The V and J genes are TRBV10-3 and TRBJ2-1, with D perhaps matching TRBD1 (6 bases). Germline V lookup: CDR1 ENHRY, CDR2 SYGVKD. The ends were cut back, 6 bases at V and 7 bases at J, with 13 bases in the middle. The CDR3 covers 13 residues. CDR3 sequence reads: CAISTGRHNEQFF. The DNA for the CDR3 is TGTGCCATCAGCACAGGGCGTCATAATGAGCAGTTCTTC.

The chain is built from TRBV5-1 and TRBJ2-2, with a weak D call TRBD1 (5 bases). The V end lost 1 base, the J end lost 3 bases, and 10 bases lay between the germline ends. The CDR3 has 15 amino acids. The germline CDR1 and CDR2 sequences are SGHRS and YFSETQ. The CDR3 region has the DNA TGCGCCAGCAGCTTGTGGGGCGAGGACACCGGGGAGCTGTTTTTT. It codes for CASSLWGEDTGELFF. Combining the CDR3 with reference TRBV5-1 and TRBJ2-2 gives the whole variable domain KAGVTQTPRYLIKTRGQQVTLSCSPISGHRSVSWYQQTPGQGLQFLFEYFSETQRNKGNFPGRFSGRQFSNSRSEMNVSTLELGDSALYLCASSLWGEDTGELFFGEGSRLTVL.

The chain uses TRBV7-6 and TRBJ1-6; D not resolved. The germline V gene has CDR1 SGHVS and CDR2 FNYEAQ. Deletions cut 6 bases from V and 7 bases from J, with 16 bases between. This CDR3 spans 15 amino acids. Written as DNA, the CDR3 is TGTGCCAGCAGTAAACAGAGCATCCAAAATTCACCCCTCCACTTT. Its protein product is CASSKQSIQNSPLHF.

The rearrangement links TRBV7-2 to TRBJ2-7; TRBD2 might be the D (5 bases). The CDR3 consists of 14 residues. Germline-derived CDR1 and CDR2 are SGHTA and FQGNSA. Trimming took 5 bases from V and 4 from J, leaving 15 bases between them. The CDR3 DNA follows: TGTGCCAGCAGCGTGATCTCCGGGGTATACGAGCAGTACTTC. Its protein product is CASSVISGVYEQYF.

This chain uses TRBV14 with TRBJ1-5, with TRBD1 matching 9 bases. With V trimmed by 1 base and J by 0 bases, 7 bases remained unmatched. Germline-derived CDR1 and CDR2 are SGHDN and FVKESK. This CDR3 region has 18 residues. The CDR3 DNA follows: TGTGCCAGCAGCCAAGGGGTGGGACAGGGACGTAGCAATCAGCCCCAGCATTTT. It codes for CASSQGVGQGRSNQPQHF.

This clone has only one observation. J is TRBJ2-1 and V is TRBV7-2, with D tentatively TRBD2 (5 bases). Germline-derived CDR1 and CDR2 are SGHTA and FQGNSA. Trimming left V 5 bases short and J 0 bases short, with 11 bases between. CDR3 length: 15 amino acids. This CDR3 is CASSLSASSYNEQFF. CDR3 in DNA: TGTGCCAGCAGCCTTAGCGCCAGCTCCTACAATGAGCAGTTCTTC.

The CDR3 nucleotides are TGTGCCAGCAGTTACTCGGCGACTAGCGGGAGCTACGAGCAGTACTTC. This encodes CASSYSATSGSYEQYF. V usage is TRBV6-5 and J usage is TRBJ2-7, with 12 positions matching TRBD2. The J segment lost 3 bases and the V segment lost 0 bases, leaving 3 bases of the junction unmatched. CDR3 length: 16 amino acids. Germline values: CDR1 MNHEY, CDR2 SVGAGI.

The V gene is TRBV9, the J gene TRBJ2-4, with TRBD1 identical over 9 bases. The CDR3 runs to 14 residues. Germline lookup yields CDR1 SGDLS and CDR2 YYNGEE. V shed 3 bases and J 10 bases; nucleotides not matched to a gene: 8. The DNA of the CDR3 is TGTGCCAGCAGCGGTACAGGGGGCGGGGGAATTCAGTACTTC. This sequence encodes CASSGTGGGGIQYF.

The chain is built from TRBV9 and TRBJ1-2; the match to TRBD1 covers 7 bases. The CDR3 is made up of 15 amino acids. Germline CDR1 and CDR2: SGDLS and YYNGEE. The J segment lost 7 bases and the V segment lost 0 bases, leaving 9 bases of the junction unmatched. As DNA, the CDR3 is TGTGCCAGCAGCGTAGCTACAGGGGAAGGGACTGGCTACACCTTC. It is translated as CASSVATGEGTGYTF.

A remark on this clone: One junction end does not reproduce the germline sequence, and a read error may be involved. The chain has TRBV11-1 and TRBJ2-7; D perhaps matches TRBD1 (6 bases). The CDR3 spans 12 residues. Germline loops: CDR1 SGHAT, CDR2 FQDESV (reference sequence). The CDR3 region has the DNA TGTGCCAGCAGCCCAGAGACAGGACCGAGAGAATTC. Its protein is CASSPETGPREF. Complete variable domain (other parts from reference TRBV11-1 and TRBJ2-7): EAEVAQSPRYKITEKSQAVAFWCDPISGHATLYWYRQILGQGPELLVQFQDESVVDDSQLPKDRFSAERLKGVDSTLKIQPAELGDSAMYLCASSPETGPREFGPGTRLTVT.

The chain combines TRBV6-4 with TRBJ2-1; 7 nucleotides match TRBD2. After removal of 6 bases from V and 2 bases from J, the junction contained 7 bases not matched to a gene. Germline loops: CDR1 MRHNA, CDR2 SNTAGT. The CDR3 loop spans 15 amino acids. This chain's CDR3 is CASSEQGGTYNEQFF. DNA for the CDR3: TGTGCCAGCAGCGAGCAGGGAGGGACCTACAATGAGCAGTTCTTC.